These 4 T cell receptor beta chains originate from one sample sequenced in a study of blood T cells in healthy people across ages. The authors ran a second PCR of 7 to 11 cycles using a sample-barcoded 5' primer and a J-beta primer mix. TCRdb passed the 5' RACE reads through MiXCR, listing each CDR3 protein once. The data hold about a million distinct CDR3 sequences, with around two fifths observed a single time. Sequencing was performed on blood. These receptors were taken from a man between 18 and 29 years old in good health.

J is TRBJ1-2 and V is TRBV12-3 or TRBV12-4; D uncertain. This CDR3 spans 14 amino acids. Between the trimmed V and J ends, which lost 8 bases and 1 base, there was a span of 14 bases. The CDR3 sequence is CASGTWERNYGYTF. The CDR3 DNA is TGTGCCAGCGGAACCTGGGAGCGTAACTATGGCTACACCTTC.

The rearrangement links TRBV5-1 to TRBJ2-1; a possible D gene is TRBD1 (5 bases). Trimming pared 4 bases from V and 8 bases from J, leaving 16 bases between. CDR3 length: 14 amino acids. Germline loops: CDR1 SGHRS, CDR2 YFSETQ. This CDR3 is CASSEGAVGDEQFF. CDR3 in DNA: TGCGCCAGCAGCGAAGGGGCAGTTGGGGATGAGCAGTTCTTC.

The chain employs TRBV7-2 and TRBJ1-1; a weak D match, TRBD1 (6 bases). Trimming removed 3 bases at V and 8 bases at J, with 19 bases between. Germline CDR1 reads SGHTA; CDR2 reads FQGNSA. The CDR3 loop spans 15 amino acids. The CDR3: CASSFGIGPQGEAFF. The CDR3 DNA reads TGTGCCAGCAGCTTCGGCATCGGACCCCAGGGGGAAGCTTTCTTT.

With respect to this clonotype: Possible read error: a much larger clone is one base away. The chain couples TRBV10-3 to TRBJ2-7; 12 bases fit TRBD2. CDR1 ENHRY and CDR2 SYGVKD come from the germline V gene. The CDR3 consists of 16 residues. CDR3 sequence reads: CAIIESILAGGYEQYF. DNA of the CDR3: TGTGCCATCATTGAGTCGATACTAGCGGGGGGCTACGAGCAGTACTTC.